The entry below gives a single T cell receptor beta chain sequence along with its context. The entry originates in a study of blood T cell repertoires in COVID-19. The CDR3 spans 14 residues. Germline values: CDR1 SGHRS, CDR2 YFSETQ. Trimming took 1 base from V and 2 from J, leaving 4 bases between them. As originally analysed: Estimates of nucleated cell counts were drawn from the amplification of reference gene primers. The protocol was immunoSEQ multiplex PCR, while the TCRdb copy is restricted to in-frame clones and leaves out a portion. For V, J and clone size, that table is used; D and trimming come from the DNA. The table has 55,000 to 70,000 clones, 79% seen once.

Sequencing used peripheral blood. The clonotype originates from a man in his 60s with acute or convalescent COVID-19. The gene calls are TRBV5-1 and TRBJ2-6; D gene ambiguous. The CDR3 nucleotides read TGCGCCAGCAGCTTGAGCACTGGGGCCAACGTCCTGACTTTC. Residues: CASSLSTGANVLTF.